This T cell receptor beta chain was recorded in a study of chemoradiotherapy in HPV16-positive cancers. Study context: Candidate HPV-specific clones and shared TCR motifs came from a couple of HPV16-positive patients.

CDR1 and CDR2 from the germline V gene are SGHVS and FNYEAQ. V dropped 1 base and J dropped 9 bases, with 13 bases sitting between them. This CDR3 region has 14 residues. Turning to this clone: What it recognizes is unknown.

General study points: Better recurrence-free survival went with HPV-responsive T-cell expansion in HPV16-positive patients. Only a couple of HPV16-positive patients supplied the functional HPV-specificity definition.

Libraries were prepared by immunoSEQ multiplex PCR; TCRdb keeps only in-frame clonotypes and omits some of them. The table includes approximately 52,000 clones, 90% detected once. This chain links TRBV7-6 with TRBJ2-1; possible D gene TRBD2, 7 bases. The sequenced sample was blood, obtained from a patient who underwent chemoradiotherapy. The clonotype was recovered from a human donor with HPV-associated anogenital cancer. The CDR3 sequence is CASSLEGGSSEQFF. Written as DNA, the CDR3 is TGTGCCAGCAGCTTAGAGGGGGGGAGTAGTGAGCAGTTCTTC. Combining the CDR3 with reference TRBV7-6 and TRBJ2-1 gives the whole variable domain GAGVSQSPRYKVTKRGQDVALRCDPISGHVSLYWYRQALGQGPEFLTYFNYEAQQDKSGLPNDRFSAERPEGSISTLTIQRTEQRDSAMYRCASSLEGGSSEQFFGPGTRLTVL.